This record concerns one T cell receptor beta chain sequence. Germline V gives CDR1 MGHRA, CDR2 YSYEKL. The CDR3 extends over 18 amino acids. V was cut by 3 bases and J by 5 bases, with 23 bases left in between. Method: immunoSEQ multiplex PCR; TCRdb's copy keeps in-frame clones and lacks some. The data contain around 31,000 clones, around 90% of them singletons. The data stem from a study of T cell changes during pregnancy in multiple sclerosis. The chain links TRBV4-1 to TRBJ1-3, with D possibly matching TRBD1 (6 bases). The clonotype comes from a female donor in good health, enrolled as a control in a pregnancy study. The sequencing here drew on CD4+ T cells from peripheral blood mononuclear cells, taken in the third trimester of pregnancy. The CDR3 nucleotides read TGCGCCAGCAGCCACGGTACACCGCTTAACACAGGGAGAAACACCATATATTTT. This sequence encodes CASSHGTPLNTGRNTIYF.